This record looks at one T cell receptor (beta chain) sequence and its context. Original processing notes: Reference gene primer amplification gave estimated nucleated cell counts. Assay used: immunoSEQ multiplex PCR; TCRdb lists only in-frame clones, some missing. The V and J calls and clone size are taken from that table; D and trimming were inferred from the DNA. The sample shows nearly 110,000 clones, around 80% of them seen only once. The V end lost 7 bases, the J end lost 1 base, and 12 bases lay between the germline ends. The CDR3 contains 13 residues. CDR1 is SQVTM and CDR2 is ANQGSEA in the germline V gene. This entry comes from a study of blood T cell repertoires in COVID-19. Across the whole study: Spain, Italy and the United States supplied samples that represented acute and convalescent COVID-19.

J is TRBJ2-3 and V is TRBV29-1; the D gene is possibly TRBD2 (6 bases). Sample: peripheral blood. The sequence was obtained from a man older than 75 with COVID-19, enrolled during active disease. CDR3 protein: CSGKIAGTDTQYF. In nucleotides, the CDR3 is TGCAGCGGAAAGATAGCGGGCACAGATACGCAGTATTTT.